This T cell receptor (beta chain) appears in the sequencing data of a study of T cell repertoires in cytomegalovirus infection. About the study: CMV epitopes in the study were HLA-C-restricted (recently identified) and HLA-B-restricted (well studied). Whole-study results and caveats: HLA-C-restricted CMV-specific TCR beta clonotypes prevailed in the ex vivo response. Identification of carriers of CMV plus the relevant HLA was achieved through cumulative public TCR beta family frequency.

Notes on this clonotype: As yet, its antigen is unknown.

One entry per CDR3 protein, called by TCRdb with MiXCR from the reads. The sample holds hundreds of thousands of distinct CDR3 sequences, roughly 30% seen once. Germline CDR1 SGDLS, CDR2 YYNGEE. The CDR3 length is 17 residues. The ends were cut back, 1 base at V and 2 bases at J, with 17 bases in the middle. The gene calls are TRBV9 and TRBJ2-3; the D gene is possibly TRBD1 (6 bases). The TCR was taken from a human donor in good health (CMV status not recorded). Some clones in this sample may be carry-over from other donors' samples. This sample comprised cultured CD8+ T cells from PBMCs, obtained from culture after CMV antigen stimulation. CDR3 region: CASSVPKGQGHTDTQYF. DNA of the CDR3: TGTGCCAGCAGCGTACCTAAGGGGCAGGGGCACACAGATACGCAGTATTTT.